A single sample gave rise to the 5 T cell receptor beta chains below, sequenced in a study of T cells in Graves' hyperthyroidism and ophthalmopathy. Amplified TCR beta CDR3 regions derived from RNA transcripts. Primed by the HTBI set, a first-round RT-PCR was run on the TCR CDR3. From the multiplex PCR reads, TCRdb called clonotypes with MiXCR, one entry per CDR3 protein. The table has about 24,000 distinct CDR3 sequences, 49% seen once. Sequencing was carried out using blood. The receptors were gathered from a woman aged 40-49 years with Graves' hyperthyroidism that later progressed to Graves' ophthalmopathy.

As regards this clonotype: Here the CDR3 omits its conserved ending phenylalanine or tryptophan, so a read error is the likely source. This chain connects TRBV7-9 to TRBJ2-7; TRBD1 aligns across 11 bases. The V gene's germline CDR1 is SEHNR and CDR2 FQNEAQ (reference sequence). The CDR3 length is 14 residues. V was clipped by 4 bases and J by 3 bases; unmatched bases: 2. CDR3 coding DNA: TGTGCCAGCAGCTCAGGGACAGGGGGCTACGAGCAGTACCTC. Translated: CASSSGTGGYEQYL.

This clonotype appeared many times. This could be a read error, since a much larger clone is one nucleotide away. V and J are TRBV24-1 and TRBJ1-5; a possible D gene is TRBD1 (5 bases). Trimming left V 4 bases short and J 1 base short, with 13 bases between. The CDR3 loop spans 16 amino acids. CDR1 KGHDR and CDR2 SFDVKD come from the germline V gene. Here the CDR3 reads CATSESQGASNQPQHF. The CDR3 DNA follows: TGTGCCACCAGTGAGTCTCAGGGAGCCAGCAATCAGCCCCAGCATTTT.

The rearrangement links TRBV24-1 to TRBJ2-1; 9 positions agree with TRBD1. The CDR3 is 13 amino acids. The trim removed 8 bases at V and 10 bases at J, leaving 8 bases unmatched. Germline CDR1 is KGHDR and CDR2 is SFDVKD. Here the CDR3 reads CATTQQGAVEQFF. CDR3 coding DNA: TGTGCCACCACTCAACAGGGGGCGGTGGAGCAGTTCTTC.

This clonotype was seen at least ten times. CDR3 coding DNA: TGCGCCAGCAGCTTGTCTACAGGGTTCCAGCTTGCTCACACCGGGGAGCTGTTTTTT. Its translation: CASSLSTGFQLAHTGELFF. The chain uses TRBV5-1 and TRBJ2-2; D might be TRBD1 (6 bases). Germline lookup yields CDR1 SGHRS and CDR2 YFSETQ. Between the trimmed V and J ends, which lost 1 base and 3 bases, there was a span of 22 bases. The CDR3 has 19 residues.

In this sample, this clonotype turned up a few times. The chain employs TRBV10-3 and TRBJ2-1; D is possibly TRBD2 (5 bases). Germline V lookup: CDR1 ENHRY, CDR2 SYGVKD. Deletions cut 2 bases from V and 0 bases from J, with 11 bases between. The CDR3 runs 16 residues. The CDR3 nucleotides read TGTGCCATCAGTGAGGGCTTGGGGAGCTCCTACAATGAGCAGTTCTTC. Translated, it gives CAISEGLGSSYNEQFF.